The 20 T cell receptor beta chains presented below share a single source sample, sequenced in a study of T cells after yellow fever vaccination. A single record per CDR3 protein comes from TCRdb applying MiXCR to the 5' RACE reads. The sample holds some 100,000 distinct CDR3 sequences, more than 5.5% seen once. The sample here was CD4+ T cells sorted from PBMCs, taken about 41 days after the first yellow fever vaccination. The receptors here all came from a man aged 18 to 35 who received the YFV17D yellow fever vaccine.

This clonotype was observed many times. In DNA, the CDR3 is TGTGCCAGCAGTAGGGGACAGGGAAGCTCCTACGAGCAGTACTTC. Its translation: CASSRGQGSSYEQYF. V is TRBV12-3 or TRBV12-4 and J is TRBJ2-7, with 9 bases identical to TRBD1. V was pared by 5 bases and J by 0 bases, with 5 bases of the junction left unmatched. This CDR3 comprises 15 residues.

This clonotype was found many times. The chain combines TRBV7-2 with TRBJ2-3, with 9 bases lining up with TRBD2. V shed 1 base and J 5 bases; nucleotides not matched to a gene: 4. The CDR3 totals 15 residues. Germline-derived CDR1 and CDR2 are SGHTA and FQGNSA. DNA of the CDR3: TGTGCCAGCAGCTTAGGCGGGGGGGTCGAAGATACGCAGTATTTT. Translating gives CASSLGGGVEDTQYF.

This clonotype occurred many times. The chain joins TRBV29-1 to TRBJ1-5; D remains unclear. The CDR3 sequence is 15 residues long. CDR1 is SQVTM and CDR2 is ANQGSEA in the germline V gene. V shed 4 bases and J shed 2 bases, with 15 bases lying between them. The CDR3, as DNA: TGCAGCGTTGCGGACGGTCTAATTGGCAATCAGCCCCAGCATTTT. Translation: CSVADGLIGNQPQHF.

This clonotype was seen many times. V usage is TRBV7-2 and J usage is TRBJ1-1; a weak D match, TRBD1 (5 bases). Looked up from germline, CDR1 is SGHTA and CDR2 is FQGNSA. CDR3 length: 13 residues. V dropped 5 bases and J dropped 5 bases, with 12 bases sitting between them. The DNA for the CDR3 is TGTGCCAGCAGCGCCTCAGGGTTAACTGAAGCTTTCTTT. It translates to CASSASGLTEAFF.

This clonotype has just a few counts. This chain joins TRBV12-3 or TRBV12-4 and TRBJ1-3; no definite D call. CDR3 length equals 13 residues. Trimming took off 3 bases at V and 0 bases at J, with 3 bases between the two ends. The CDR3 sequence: CASSFSSGNTIYF. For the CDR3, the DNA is TGTGCCAGCAGTTTTTCCTCTGGAAACACCATATATTTT.

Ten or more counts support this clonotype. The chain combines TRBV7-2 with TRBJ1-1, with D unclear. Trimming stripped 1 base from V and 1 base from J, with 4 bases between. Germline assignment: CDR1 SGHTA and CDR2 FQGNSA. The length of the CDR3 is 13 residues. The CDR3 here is CASSLGANTEAFF. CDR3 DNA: TGTGCCAGCAGCTTAGGGGCGAACACTGAAGCTTTCTTT.

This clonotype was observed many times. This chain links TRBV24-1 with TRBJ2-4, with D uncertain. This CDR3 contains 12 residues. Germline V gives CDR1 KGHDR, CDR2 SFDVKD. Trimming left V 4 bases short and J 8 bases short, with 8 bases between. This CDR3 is CATSDDRDIQYF. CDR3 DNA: TGTGCCACCAGTGACGATAGGGACATTCAGTACTTC.

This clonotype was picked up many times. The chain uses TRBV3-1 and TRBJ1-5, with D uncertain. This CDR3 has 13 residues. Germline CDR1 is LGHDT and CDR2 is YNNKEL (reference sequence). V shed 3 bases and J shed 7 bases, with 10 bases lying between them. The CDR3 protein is CASSHGGGQPQHF. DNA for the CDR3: TGTGCCAGCAGCCATGGAGGCGGCCAGCCCCAGCATTTT.

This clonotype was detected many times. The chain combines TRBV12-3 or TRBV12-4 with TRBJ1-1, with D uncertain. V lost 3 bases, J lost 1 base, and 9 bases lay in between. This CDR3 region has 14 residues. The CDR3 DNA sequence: TGTGCCAGCAGTTTTATGATCAGGAACACTGAAGCTTTCTTT. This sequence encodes CASSFMIRNTEAFF.

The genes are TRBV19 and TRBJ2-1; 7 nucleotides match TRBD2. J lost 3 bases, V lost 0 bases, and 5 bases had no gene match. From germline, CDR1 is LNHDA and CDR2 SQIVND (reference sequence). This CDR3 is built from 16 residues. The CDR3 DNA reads TGTGCCAGTAGTATAGATGTTCGCGGGGGCTACAATGAGCAGTTCTTC. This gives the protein CASSIDVRGGYNEQFF.

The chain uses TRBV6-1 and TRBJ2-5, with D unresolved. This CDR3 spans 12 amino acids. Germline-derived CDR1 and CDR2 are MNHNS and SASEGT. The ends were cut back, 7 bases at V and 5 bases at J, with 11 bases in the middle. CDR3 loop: CASMLARETQYF. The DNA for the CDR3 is TGTGCCAGCATGCTGGCCAGGGAGACCCAGTACTTC.

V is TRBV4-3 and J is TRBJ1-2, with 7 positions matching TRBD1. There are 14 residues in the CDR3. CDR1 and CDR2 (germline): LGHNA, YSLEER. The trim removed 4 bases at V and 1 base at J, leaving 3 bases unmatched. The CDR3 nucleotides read TGCGCCAGCAGCCTCGGACAGGTTAACTATGGCTACACCTTC. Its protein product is CASSLGQVNYGYTF.

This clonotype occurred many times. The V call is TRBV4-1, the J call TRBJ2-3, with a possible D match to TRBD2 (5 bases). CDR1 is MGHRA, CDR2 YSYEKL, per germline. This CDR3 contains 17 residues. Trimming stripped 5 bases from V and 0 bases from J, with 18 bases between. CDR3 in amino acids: CASSSRGGGPSTDTQYF. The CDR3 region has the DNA TGCGCCAGCAGCAGCCGAGGCGGCGGGCCTAGCACAGATACGCAGTATTTT.

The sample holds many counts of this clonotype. The CDR3 here is CAITSGGSTDTQYF. DNA for the CDR3: TGTGCCATCACTAGCGGGGGAAGCACAGATACGCAGTATTTT. The rearrangement joins TRBV10-3 to TRBJ2-3; 10 bases fit TRBD2. V lost 7 bases, J lost 0 bases, and 1 base stayed unmatched. The CDR3 is 14 residues long. Looked up from germline, CDR1 is ENHRY and CDR2 is SYGVKD.

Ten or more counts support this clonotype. CDR3: CASSLWGGEETQYF. The CDR3 DNA reads as TGTGCCAGCAGTTTATGGGGGGGAGAGGAGACCCAGTACTTC. This chain connects TRBV28 to TRBJ2-5, with D perhaps matching TRBD2 (6 bases). The CDR3 runs to 14 residues. The V end was cut by 0 bases, the J end by 5 bases, with 10 bases between. CDR1 is MDHEN and CDR2 is SYDVKM in the germline V gene.

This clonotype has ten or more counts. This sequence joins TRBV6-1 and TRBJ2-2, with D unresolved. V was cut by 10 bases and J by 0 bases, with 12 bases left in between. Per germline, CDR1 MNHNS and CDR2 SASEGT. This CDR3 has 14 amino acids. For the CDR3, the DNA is TGTGCCAACCGTCGACACGCGAACACCGGGGAGCTGTTTTTT. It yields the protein CANRRHANTGELFF.

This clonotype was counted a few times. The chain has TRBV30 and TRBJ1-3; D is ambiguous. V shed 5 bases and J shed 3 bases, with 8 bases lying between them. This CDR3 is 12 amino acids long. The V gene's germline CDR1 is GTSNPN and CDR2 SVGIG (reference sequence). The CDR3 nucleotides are TGTGCCTGGGGAACGAATGGAAACACCATATATTTT. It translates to CAWGTNGNTIYF.

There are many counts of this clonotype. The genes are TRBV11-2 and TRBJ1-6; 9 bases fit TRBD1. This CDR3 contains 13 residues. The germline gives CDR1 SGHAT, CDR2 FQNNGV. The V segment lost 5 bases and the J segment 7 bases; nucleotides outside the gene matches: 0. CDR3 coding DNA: TGTGCCAGCAGCGGACAGGGGAATTCACCCCTCCACTTT. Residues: CASSGQGNSPLHF.

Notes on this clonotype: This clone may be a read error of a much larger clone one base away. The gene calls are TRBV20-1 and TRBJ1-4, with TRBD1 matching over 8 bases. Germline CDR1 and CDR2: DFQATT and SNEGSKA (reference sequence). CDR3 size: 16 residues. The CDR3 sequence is CTARGAPGQVQEKLFF. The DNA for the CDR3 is TGCACTGCTAGAGGTGCCCCGGGACAGGTACAGGAAAAACTGTTTTTT.

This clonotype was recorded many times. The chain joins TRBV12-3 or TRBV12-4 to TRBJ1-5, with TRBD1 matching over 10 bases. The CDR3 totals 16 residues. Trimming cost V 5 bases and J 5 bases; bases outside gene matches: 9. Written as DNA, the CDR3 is TGTGCCAGCAGTCCCACGGACAGGGGGTCGCATCAGCCCCAGCATTTT. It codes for CASSPTDRGSHQPQHF.